This T cell receptor beta chain appears in the sequencing data of a study of T cell responses to AZD1222 COVID-19 vaccine. About the study: Timing groups of about 4 and about 12 weeks for second doses were pooled.

The CDR3 consists of 18 residues. CDR1 MNHNS and CDR2 SASEGT come from the germline V gene. After removal of 1 base from V and 0 bases from J, the junction contained 9 bases not matched to a gene. This clone was recorded once. Its antigen remains unidentified. Study observations and caveats: The study found vaccine-associated CD4 TCRs spanning spike, dominant at 160-218 and 743-854. Donors were chiefly white British, with a greater number of females, and clonal diversity was perhaps underestimated. Among AZD1222 vaccinees, only 6 or 7 were seropositive at baseline.

TCRdb's table, derived via immunoSEQ multiplex PCR, lists solely in-frame clones and lacks some. The table records approximately 94,000 clones, around nine tenths of them present only once. The chain recombines TRBV6-1 with TRBJ1-1, with 9 nucleotides matching TRBD1. The source is an adult in good health. Here the sequenced sample was peripheral blood, taken on day 0 of AZD1222 vaccination. This chain's CDR3 is CASSEDRGLVGMNTEAFF. CDR3 in DNA: TGTGCCAGCAGTGAAGACAGGGGGCTTGTGGGGATGAACACTGAAGCTTTCTTT.